A selection of T cell receptor beta chains follows, all from one sample in a study of blood T cells in healthy people across ages. MiXCR, applied by TCRdb to the 5' RACE reads, yields one record per CDR3 protein. This table holds approximately 760,000 distinct CDR3 sequences, around 25% found once. The sample was also linked to a second study, of T cells of mothers and their children.

Sequencing was done on a sample of blood. The receptors derive from a boy between 5 and 17 years old in good health. Both conserved end residues are part of each CDR3. D genes are given only for firm matches. Size is omitted from some rows. Given values are once, few, many or a class for expanded clones.

CASPASGELFF,TGTGCCAGCCCTGCCTCCGGGGAGCTGTTTTTT,NA,few,TRBJ2-2,TRBV7-9
CASSYETSWEQYF,TGCGCCAGCAGCTATGAGACCTCCTGGGAGCAGTACTTC,NA,few,TRBJ2-7,TRBV5-1
CASSLGSPLAETFLQETQYF,TGTGCCAGCAGCTTAGGTTCCCCACTAGCGGAGACCTTCCTACAAGAGACCCAGTACTTC,TRBD2,few,TRBJ2-5,TRBV7-9
CASSHPPGGKAFF,TGCGCCAGCAGCCATCCCCCCGGAGGGAAAGCTTTCTTT,NA,NA,TRBJ1-1,TRBV4-3
CASRGTAGGLYLSSYNEQFF,TGTGCCAGCAGGGGAACGGCAGGGGGCCTTTACCTAAGCTCCTACAATGAGCAGTTCTTC,TRBD1,NA,TRBJ2-1,TRBV27
CASSSVTRDRGREQYF,TGTGCCAGCAGTTCCGTCACCCGGGACAGGGGGCGCGAGCAGTACTTC,TRBD1,few,TRBJ2-7,TRBV28
CASSLGNVNYGYTF,TGTGCCAGCAGCTTAGGCAACGTCAACTATGGCTACACCTTC,NA,few,TRBJ1-2,TRBV7-9
CASNDRGNQPQHF,TGTGCCAGCAACGACAGGGGCAATCAGCCCCAGCATTTT,TRBD1,NA,TRBJ1-5,TRBV6-2/TRBV6-3
CASSLAQQREAFF,TGTGCCAGCAGCTTAGCCCAACAGCGTGAAGCTTTCTTT,NA,NA,TRBJ1-1,TRBV11-1
CASSKAGTHIHEQYF,TGTGCCAGCAGCAAAGCCGGGACACACATCCACGAGCAGTACTTC,NA,NA,TRBJ2-7,TRBV7-2
CASSPGDRDNEKLFF,TGTGCCAGCAGTCCCGGGGACAGAGATAATGAAAAACTGTTTTTT,TRBD1,few,TRBJ1-4,TRBV12-3/TRBV12-4
CASVLLGQLSTGELFF,TGTGCCAGCGTTTTGCTGGGGCAGCTGAGCACCGGGGAGCTGTTTTTT,NA,many,TRBJ2-2,TRBV12-3/TRBV12-4
CASTTHPRDMSYEQYF,TGTGCCAGCACCACCCACCCCCGGGACATGTCCTACGAGCAGTACTTC,NA,NA,TRBJ2-7,TRBV12-3/TRBV12-4
CASSQFSDEQYF,TGTGCCAGCAGCCAATTTTCGGACGAGCAGTACTTC,NA,NA,TRBJ2-7,TRBV4-2
CASSDIGPESFF,TGTGCCAGCAGTGACATAGGCCCGGAGTCGTTCTTC,NA,NA,TRBJ2-5,TRBV2
CSVEVVGGGKLADLRTQYF,TGCAGCGTTGAGGTAGTAGGTGGGGGAAAACTAGCGGATCTAAGGACCCAGTACTTC,TRBD2,few,TRBJ2-5,TRBV29-1
CASYRGSGELFF,TGTGCCAGCTACAGGGGGTCCGGGGAGCTGTTTTTT,TRBD1,NA,TRBJ2-2,TRBV6-5
CASSFFRTAGGINEQFF,TGTGCCAGCAGTTTCTTCCGGACAGCGGGGGGAATAAATGAGCAGTTCTTC,TRBD2,NA,TRBJ2-1,TRBV6-2/TRBV6-3
CASSETTGVKQFF,TGTGCCAGCAGTGAAACGACAGGGGTGAAGCAGTTCTTC,TRBD1,NA,TRBJ2-1,TRBV2
CASSPLQGTNEQYF,TGTGCCAGCAGCCCACTACAGGGGACCAACGAGCAGTACTTC,TRBD1,NA,TRBJ2-7,TRBV7-6
CRGVQRVYGYTF,TGCAGGGGGGTTCAGAGAGTCTATGGCTACACCTTC,NA,NA,TRBJ1-2,TRBV20-1
CSASRLAGSAKNIQYF,TGCAGTGCTAGTCGGCTAGCCGGGTCGGCCAAAAACATTCAGTACTTC,NA,NA,TRBJ2-4,TRBV20-1